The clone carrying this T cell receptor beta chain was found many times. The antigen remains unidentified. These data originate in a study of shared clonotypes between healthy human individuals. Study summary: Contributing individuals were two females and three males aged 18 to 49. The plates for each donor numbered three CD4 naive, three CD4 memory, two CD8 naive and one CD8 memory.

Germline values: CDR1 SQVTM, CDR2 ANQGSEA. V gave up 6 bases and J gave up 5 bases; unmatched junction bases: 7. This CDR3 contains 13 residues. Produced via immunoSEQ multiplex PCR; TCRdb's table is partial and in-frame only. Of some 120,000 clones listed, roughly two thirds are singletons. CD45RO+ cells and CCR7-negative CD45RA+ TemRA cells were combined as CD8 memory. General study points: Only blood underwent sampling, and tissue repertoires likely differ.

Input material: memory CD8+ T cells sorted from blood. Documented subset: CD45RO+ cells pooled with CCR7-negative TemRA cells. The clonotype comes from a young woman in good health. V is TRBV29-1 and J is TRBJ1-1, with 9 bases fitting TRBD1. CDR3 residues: CSVTGTGQTEAFF. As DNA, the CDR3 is TGCAGCGTGACAGGGACAGGGCAGACTGAAGCTTTCTTT.